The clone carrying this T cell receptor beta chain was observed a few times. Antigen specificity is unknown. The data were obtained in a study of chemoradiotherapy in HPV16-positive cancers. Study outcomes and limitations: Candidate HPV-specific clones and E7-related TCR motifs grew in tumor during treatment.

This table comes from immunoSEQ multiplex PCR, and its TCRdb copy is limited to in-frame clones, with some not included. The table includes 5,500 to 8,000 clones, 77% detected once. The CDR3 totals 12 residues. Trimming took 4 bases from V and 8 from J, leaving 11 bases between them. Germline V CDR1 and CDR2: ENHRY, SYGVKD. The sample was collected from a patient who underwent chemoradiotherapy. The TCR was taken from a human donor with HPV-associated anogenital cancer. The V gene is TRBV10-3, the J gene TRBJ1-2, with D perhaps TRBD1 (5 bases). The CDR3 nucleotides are TGTGCCATCAGTGGGGGCAGGGAAGGCTACACCTTC. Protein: CAISGGREGYTF.